These 21 T cell receptor beta chains came from one sample sequenced in a study of T cell repertoires in cytomegalovirus infection. Antigens of these TCRs are unknown. MiXCR, applied by TCRdb to the reads, yields one record per CDR3 protein. The data contain 360,000 or so distinct CDR3 sequences, roughly 34% of them singletons. Specimen: cultured PBMCs, collected from culture after CMV antigen stimulation. Receptors originate from a human donor in good health (CMV status not recorded). Some clones in this sample may be carry-over from other donors' samples.

CDR3 loop: CATSDVTTGTNTGELFF. The CDR3 DNA is TGTGCCACCAGTGACGTCACGACAGGGACGAACACCGGGGAGCTGTTTTTT. This chain connects TRBV24-1 to TRBJ2-2, with 7 bases aligning to TRBD1. Losses at the gene ends were 4 bases for V and 0 bases for J; bases not matched to a gene: 7. Germline V gene lookup returns CDR1 KGHDR and CDR2 SFDVKD. CDR3 length: 17 amino acids.

The chain couples TRBV6-1 to TRBJ2-5; D ambiguous. Germline V gives CDR1 MNHNS, CDR2 SASEGT. The CDR3 spans 16 residues. The ends were cut back, 1 base at V and 7 bases at J, with 19 bases in the middle. In DNA form, the CDR3 reads TGTGCCAGCAGTGAAGACGCCCCTTTTGGGTCAGTGACCCAGTACTTC. Amino acid sequence: CASSEDAPFGSVTQYF.

At least ten counts were recorded for this clonotype. The chain employs TRBV7-2 and TRBJ2-7; 7 nucleotides agree with TRBD1. The V gene's germline CDR1 is SGHTA and CDR2 FQGNSA. CDR3 length: 15 amino acids. The trim removed 3 bases at V and 0 bases at J, leaving 5 bases unmatched. In nucleotides, the CDR3 is TGTGCCAGCAGCTTCAGGGGGAGTTCCTCCTACGAGCAGTACGTC. Translation gives CASSFRGSSSYEQYV.

This sequence joins TRBV12-3 or TRBV12-4 and TRBJ2-7; D is possibly TRBD1 or TRBD2 (6 bases each). Trimming took 7 bases from V and 1 from J, leaving 17 bases between them. There are 15 residues in the CDR3. As DNA, the CDR3 is TGTGCCAGCACCCTCTGGGGGGCAGGGTCCTACGAGCAGTACGTC. Protein sequence: CASTLWGAGSYEQYV.

The chain links TRBV27 to TRBJ2-3; tentative D call: TRBD2 (8 bases). The V end lost 5 bases, the J end lost 4 bases, and 22 bases lay between the germline ends. The CDR3 covers 17 residues. Germline assignment: CDR1 MNHEY and CDR2 SMNVEV (reference sequence). The CDR3 DNA sequence: TGTGCCAGCAGTCCCAGGGGGAGAGCGGGAGCGGCAGATACGCAGTATTTT. It is translated as CASSPRGRAGAADTQYF.

The chain carries TRBV7-9 and TRBJ2-2; TRBD2 matches at 8 bases. The CDR3 has 18 residues. Germline V gene data show CDR1 as SEHNR and CDR2 as FQNEAQ (reference sequence). V trimming: 5 bases; J trimming: 0 bases; junction bases outside the gene matches: 11. CDR3 amino acids: CASSTRTSSIANTGELFF. Here the CDR3 DNA reads TGTGCCAGCAGCACTCGGACTAGCTCAATCGCGAACACCGGGGAGCTGTTTTTT. Filled out from reference TRBV7-9 and TRBJ2-2, the complete variable domain reads DTGVSQNPRHKITKRGQNVTFRCDPISEHNRLYWYRQTLGQGPEFLTYFQNEAQLEKSRLLSDRFSAERPKGSFSTLEIQRTEQGDSAMYLCASSTRTSSIANTGELFFGEGSRLTVL.

There are a few counts of this clonotype. The CDR3 is CASSLQDRASLSGANVLTF. The DNA for the CDR3 is TGTGCCAGCAGCTTACAGGACAGGGCCTCTCTCTCTGGGGCCAACGTCCTGACTTTC. The rearrangement uses TRBV12-3 or TRBV12-4 and TRBJ2-6, with 8 positions matching TRBD1. V lost 6 bases and J lost 0; bases outside the gene matches: 13. This CDR3 comprises 19 residues.

The rearrangement uses TRBV6-5 and TRBJ1-6; D gene unclear. The CDR3 totals 12 residues. V was pared by 0 bases and J by 13 bases, with 7 bases between. Germline V lookup: CDR1 MNHEY, CDR2 SVGAGI. The CDR3 DNA follows: TGTGCCAGCAGTTACTCGAGAGGGCCCCTCCACTTT. Translated: CASSYSRGPLHF.

This clonotype has only a few counts. J is TRBJ2-3 and V is TRBV24-1; D remains unclear. V was pared by 4 bases and J by 2 bases, with 21 bases between. Germline CDR1 reads KGHDR; CDR2 reads SFDVKD. This CDR3 has 18 amino acids. CDR3 nucleotides: TGTGCCACCAGTGACTTCAACCTCGGTCCCGTCACCACAGATACGCAGTATTTT. Protein sequence: CATSDFNLGPVTTDTQYF.

The chain has TRBV6-9 and TRBJ2-1; tentatively, D is TRBD1 or TRBD2 (5 bases each). Trimming left V 3 bases short and J 6 bases short, with 12 bases between. Germline V CDR1 and CDR2: MNHGY, SVAAGI. This CDR3 comprises 14 residues. In DNA, the CDR3 is TGTGCCAGCAGTTACTTTTCCGGGACCAATGAGCAGTTCTTC. Its translation is CASSYFSGTNEQFF.

V gene TRBV5-3 combines with J gene TRBJ1-1, with unresolved D. TRBV5-3 belongs to the ORF category, with a function that is uncertain. V lost 5 bases and J 1 base, leaving 9 bases between the germline ends. CDR3 size: 13 residues. The CDR3: CARSWLSNTEAFF. Here the CDR3 DNA reads TGTGCCAGAAGTTGGCTGTCGAACACTGAAGCTTTCTTT.

This chain connects TRBV6-6 to TRBJ2-3, with a possible D match to TRBD2 (6 bases). Looked up from germline, CDR1 is MNHNY and CDR2 is SVGAGI (reference sequence). CDR3 length: 19 residues. V lost 2 bases and J lost 2, with 23 bases in between. CDR3 amino acids: CASSYSSVDWDSLTDTQYF. The CDR3 coding sequence is TGTGCCAGCAGTTACAGTTCGGTCGATTGGGACTCTCTCACAGATACGCAGTATTTT.

This clonotype was counted between two and nine times. This chain links TRBV4-3 with TRBJ1-6, with 7 bases that match TRBD1. The CDR3 sequence is 14 residues long. Germline V gene lookup returns CDR1 LGHNA and CDR2 YSLEER. J gave up 4 bases and V 4 bases, and 1 base lay outside the gene matches. The CDR3 sequence: CASSPGQYNSPLHF. The CDR3 DNA follows: TGCGCCAGCAGCCCGGGACAGTATAATTCACCCCTCCACTTT.

A few counts support this clonotype. This chain joins TRBV12-3 or TRBV12-4 and TRBJ1-1, with unresolved D. Deletions cut 3 bases from V and 7 bases from J, with 6 bases between. The CDR3 runs to 11 residues. The CDR3 DNA reads as TGTGCCAGCAGTTTTGAGGGTGAAGCTTTCTTT. The encoded protein is CASSFEGEAFF.

This clonotype was seen a few times. The chain employs TRBV6-2 or TRBV6-3 and TRBJ2-1, with 10 bases identical to TRBD2. The germline V gene encodes CDR1 MNHEY and CDR2 SVGEGT. The CDR3 is made up of 15 amino acids. Trimming took 7 bases from V and 4 from J; bases not matched to a gene: 7. The CDR3 sequence is CASTRASGRYNEQFF. The CDR3 region has the DNA TGTGCCAGCACTAGGGCTAGCGGGAGATACAATGAGCAGTTCTTC.

The sample holds many counts of this clonotype. The chain employs TRBV7-2 and TRBJ2-3, with 9 bases identical to TRBD2. The CDR3 has 18 amino acids. Germline-derived CDR1 and CDR2 are SGHTA and FQGNSA. V lost 6 bases to trimming and J lost 0 bases; unmatched junction nucleotides: 13. CDR3 sequence reads: CASSLSGTSSSSTDTQYF. The DNA of the CDR3 is TGTGCCAGCAGTTTATCCGGGACTAGCTCCTCTAGCACAGATACGCAGTATTTT.

This clonotype was observed a handful of times. The chain has TRBV4-1 and TRBJ2-3, with TRBD2 as a possible D gene (6 bases). Trimming stripped 0 bases from V and 6 bases from J, with 7 bases between. The germline V gene encodes CDR1 MGHRA and CDR2 YSYEKL. The CDR3 is 13 residues long. CDR3 residues: CASSQDREDTQYF. For the CDR3, the DNA is TGCGCCAGCAGCCAAGATCGGGAGGATACGCAGTATTTT.

V gene TRBV7-8 combines with J gene TRBJ1-5; no firm D call. V dropped 0 bases and J dropped 6 bases, with 12 bases sitting between them. The germline V gene has CDR1 SGHVS and CDR2 FQNEAQ. This CDR3 has 15 residues. The CDR3: CASSLARGFGQPQHF. CDR3 bases: TGTGCCAGCAGCTTAGCGCGGGGTTTCGGTCAGCCCCAGCATTTT.

The V and J genes are TRBV20-1 and TRBJ2-7, with unresolved D. In germline, CDR1 is DFQATT, CDR2 SNEGSKA (reference sequence). The V end lost 4 bases, the J end lost 2 bases, and 15 bases lay between the germline ends. The length of the CDR3 is 14 residues. CDR3 nucleotides: TGCAGTGCTAAAGTACCGACGGATGCCTACGAGCAGTACTTC. Protein sequence: CSAKVPTDAYEQYF.

This clonotype was seen many times. The chain recombines TRBV7-9 with TRBJ2-5; no definite D call. The CDR3 runs 13 residues. V gave up 5 bases and J gave up 0 bases, with 7 bases separating them. Germline CDR1 reads SEHNR; CDR2 reads FQNEAQ (reference sequence). The DNA for the CDR3 is TGTGCCAGCAGCGTAGAACACCAAGAGACCCAGTACTTC. Translated: CASSVEHQETQYF. Supplemented by reference TRBV7-9 and TRBJ2-5, the full variable domain reads DTGVSQNPRHKITKRGQNVTFRCDPISEHNRLYWYRQTLGQGPEFLTYFQNEAQLEKSRLLSDRFSAERPKGSFSTLEIQRTEQGDSAMYLCASSVEHQETQYFGPGTRLLVL.

This clonotype occurred a few times. V is TRBV6-1 and J is TRBJ1-2; TRBD1 might be the D (6 bases). Deletions cut 5 bases from V and 5 bases from J, with 21 bases between. In germline, CDR1 is MNHNS, CDR2 SASEGT. The CDR3 runs to 16 residues. This chain's CDR3 is CASSQDSSSFGYGYTF. The CDR3 DNA reads as TGTGCCAGCAGTCAGGACAGTAGTTCATTCGGGTATGGCTACACCTTC.